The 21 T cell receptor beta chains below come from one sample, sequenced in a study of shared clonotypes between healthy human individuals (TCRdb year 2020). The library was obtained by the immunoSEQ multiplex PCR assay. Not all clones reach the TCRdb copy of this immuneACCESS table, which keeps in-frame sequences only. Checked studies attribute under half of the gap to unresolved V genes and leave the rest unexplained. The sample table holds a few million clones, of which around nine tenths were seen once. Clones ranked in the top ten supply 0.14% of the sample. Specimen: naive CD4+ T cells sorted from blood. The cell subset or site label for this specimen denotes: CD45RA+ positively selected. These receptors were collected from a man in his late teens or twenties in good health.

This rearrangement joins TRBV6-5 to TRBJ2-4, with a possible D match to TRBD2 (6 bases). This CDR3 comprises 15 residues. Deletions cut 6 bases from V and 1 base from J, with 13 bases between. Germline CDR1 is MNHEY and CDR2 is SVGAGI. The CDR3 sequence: CASSPGVSAKNIQYF. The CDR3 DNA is TGTGCCAGCAGCCCGGGAGTTTCGGCCAAAAACATTCAGTACTTC.

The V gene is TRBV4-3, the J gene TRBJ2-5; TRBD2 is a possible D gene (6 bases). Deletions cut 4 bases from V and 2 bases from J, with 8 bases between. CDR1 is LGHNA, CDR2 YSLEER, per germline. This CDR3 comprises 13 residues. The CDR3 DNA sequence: TGCGCCAGCAGCCGGGACTGGCAAGAGACCCAGTACTTC. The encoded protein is CASSRDWQETQYF.

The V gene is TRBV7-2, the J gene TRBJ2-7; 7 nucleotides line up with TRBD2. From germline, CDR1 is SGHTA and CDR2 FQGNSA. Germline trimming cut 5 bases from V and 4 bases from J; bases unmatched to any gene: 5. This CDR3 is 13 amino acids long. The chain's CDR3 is CASSRAGVYEQYF. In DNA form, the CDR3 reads TGTGCCAGCAGCCGCGCGGGGGTATACGAGCAGTACTTC.

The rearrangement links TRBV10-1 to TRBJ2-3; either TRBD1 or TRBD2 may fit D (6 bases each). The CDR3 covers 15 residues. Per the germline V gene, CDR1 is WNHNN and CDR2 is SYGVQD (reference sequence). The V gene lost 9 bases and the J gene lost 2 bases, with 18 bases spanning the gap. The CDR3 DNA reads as TGCGCCAGTAGGTTCCGGGGGCCGATCACAGATACGCAGTATTTT. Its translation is CASRFRGPITDTQYF.

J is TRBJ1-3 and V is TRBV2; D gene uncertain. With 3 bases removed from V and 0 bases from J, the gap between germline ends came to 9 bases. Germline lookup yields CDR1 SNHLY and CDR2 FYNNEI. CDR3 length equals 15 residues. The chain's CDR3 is CASSEDGYSGNTIYF. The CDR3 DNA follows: TGTGCCAGCAGTGAGGACGGGTACTCTGGAAACACCATATATTTT.

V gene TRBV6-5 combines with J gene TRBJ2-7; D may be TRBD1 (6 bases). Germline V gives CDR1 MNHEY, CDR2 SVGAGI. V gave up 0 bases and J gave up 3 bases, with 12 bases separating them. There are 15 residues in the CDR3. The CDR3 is CASSYSSLGGYEQYF. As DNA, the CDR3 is TGTGCCAGCAGTTACTCGAGTCTAGGGGGCTACGAGCAGTACTTC.

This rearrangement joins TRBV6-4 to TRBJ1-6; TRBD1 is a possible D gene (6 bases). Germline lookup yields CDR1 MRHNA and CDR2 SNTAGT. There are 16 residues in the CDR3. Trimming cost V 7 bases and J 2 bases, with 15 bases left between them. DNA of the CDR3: TGTGCCAGCAACTTTGGTGGGGGGCCCTATAATTCACCCCTCCACTTT. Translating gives CASNFGGGPYNSPLHF.

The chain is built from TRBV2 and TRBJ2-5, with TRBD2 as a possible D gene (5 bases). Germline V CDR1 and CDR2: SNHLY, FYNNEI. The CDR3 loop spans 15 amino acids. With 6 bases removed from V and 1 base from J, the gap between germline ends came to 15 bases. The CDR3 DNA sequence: TGTGCCAGCAGCGGACTTGACCCCCTCCAAGAGACCCAGTACTTC. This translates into CASSGLDPLQETQYF.

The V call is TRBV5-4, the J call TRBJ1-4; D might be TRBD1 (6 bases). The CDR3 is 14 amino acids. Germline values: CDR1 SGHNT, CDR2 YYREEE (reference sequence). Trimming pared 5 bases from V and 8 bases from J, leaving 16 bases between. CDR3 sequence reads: CASRMQGPEEKLFF. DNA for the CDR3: TGTGCCAGCAGGATGCAGGGGCCTGAGGAAAAACTGTTTTTT.

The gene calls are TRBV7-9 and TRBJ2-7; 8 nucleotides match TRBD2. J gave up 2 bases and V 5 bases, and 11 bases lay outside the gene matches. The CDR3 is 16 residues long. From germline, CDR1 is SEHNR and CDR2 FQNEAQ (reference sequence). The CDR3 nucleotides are TGTGCCAGCAGCCAGAAAGCGGGAGCGAATCCCTACGAGCAGTACTTC. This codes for CASSQKAGANPYEQYF.

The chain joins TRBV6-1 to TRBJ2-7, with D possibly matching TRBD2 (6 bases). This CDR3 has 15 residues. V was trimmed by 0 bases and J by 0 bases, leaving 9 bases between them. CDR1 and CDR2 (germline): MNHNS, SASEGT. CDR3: CASSEAAGPSYEQYF. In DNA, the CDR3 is TGTGCCAGCAGTGAAGCGGCGGGGCCCTCCTACGAGCAGTACTTC.

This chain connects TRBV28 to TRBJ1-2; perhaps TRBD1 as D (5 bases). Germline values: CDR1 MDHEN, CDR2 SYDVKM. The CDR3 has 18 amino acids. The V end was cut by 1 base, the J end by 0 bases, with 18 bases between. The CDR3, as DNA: TGTGCCAGCAGTTTATATGGGCTACGGGGGGGGTCTAACTATGGCTACACCTTC. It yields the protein CASSLYGLRGGSNYGYTF.

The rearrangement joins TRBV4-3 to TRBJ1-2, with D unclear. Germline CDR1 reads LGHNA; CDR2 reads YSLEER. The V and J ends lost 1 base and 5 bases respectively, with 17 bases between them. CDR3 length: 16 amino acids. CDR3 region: CASSQAPTELPYGYTF. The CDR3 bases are TGCGCCAGCAGCCAAGCGCCTACGGAATTACCTTATGGCTACACCTTC.

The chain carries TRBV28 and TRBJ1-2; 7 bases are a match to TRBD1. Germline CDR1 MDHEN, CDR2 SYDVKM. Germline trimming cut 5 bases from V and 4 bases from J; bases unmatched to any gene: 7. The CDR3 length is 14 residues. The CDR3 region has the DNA TGTGCCAGCAGTCCCTCGGACAGGCCCTATGGCTACACCTTC. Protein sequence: CASSPSDRPYGYTF.

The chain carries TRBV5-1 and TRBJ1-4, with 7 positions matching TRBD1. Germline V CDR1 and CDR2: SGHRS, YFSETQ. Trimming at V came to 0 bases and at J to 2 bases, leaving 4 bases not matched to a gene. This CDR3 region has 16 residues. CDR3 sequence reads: CASSLGDSSTNEKLFF. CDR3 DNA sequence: TGCGCCAGCAGCTTGGGGGACAGTTCCACTAATGAAAAACTGTTTTTT.

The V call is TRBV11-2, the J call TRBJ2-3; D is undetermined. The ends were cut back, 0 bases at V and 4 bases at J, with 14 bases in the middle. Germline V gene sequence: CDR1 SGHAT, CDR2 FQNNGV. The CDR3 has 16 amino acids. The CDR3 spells CASSLEFLSAPDTQYF. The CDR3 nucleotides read TGTGCCAGCAGCTTAGAGTTTCTTTCCGCGCCAGATACGCAGTATTTT. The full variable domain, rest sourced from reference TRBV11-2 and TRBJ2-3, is EAGVAQSPRYKIIEKRQSVAFWCNPISGHATLYWYQQILGQGPKLLIQFQNNGVVDDSQLPKDRFSAERLKGVDSTLKIQPAKLEDSAVYLCASSLEFLSAPDTQYFGPGTRLTVL.

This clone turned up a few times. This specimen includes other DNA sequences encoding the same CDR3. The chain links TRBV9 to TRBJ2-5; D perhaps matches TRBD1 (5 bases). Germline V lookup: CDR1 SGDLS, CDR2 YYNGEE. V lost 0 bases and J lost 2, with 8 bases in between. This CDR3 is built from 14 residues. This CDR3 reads CASSVGAGQETQYF. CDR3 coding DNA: TGTGCCAGCAGCGTAGGGGCAGGGCAAGAGACCCAGTACTTC. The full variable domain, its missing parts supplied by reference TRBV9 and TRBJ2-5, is DSGVTQTPKHLITATGQRVTLRCSPRSGDLSVYWYQQSLDQGLQFLIQYYNGEERAKGNILERFSAQQFPDLHSELNLSSLELGDSALYFCASSVGAGQETQYFGPGTRLLVL.

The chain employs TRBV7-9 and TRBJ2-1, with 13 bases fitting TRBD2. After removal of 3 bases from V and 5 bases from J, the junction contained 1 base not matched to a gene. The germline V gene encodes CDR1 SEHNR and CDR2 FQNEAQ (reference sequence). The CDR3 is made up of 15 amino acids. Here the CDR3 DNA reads TGTGCCAGCAGCTTGGGACTAGCGGGGAACAATGAGCAGTTCTTC. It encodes CASSLGLAGNNEQFF.

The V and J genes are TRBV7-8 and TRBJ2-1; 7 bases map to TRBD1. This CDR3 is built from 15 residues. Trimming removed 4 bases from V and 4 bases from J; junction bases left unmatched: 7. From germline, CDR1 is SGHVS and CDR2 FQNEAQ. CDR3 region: CASSSRADRYNEQFF. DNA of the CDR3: TGTGCCAGCAGCTCACGTGCGGACAGGTACAATGAGCAGTTCTTC.

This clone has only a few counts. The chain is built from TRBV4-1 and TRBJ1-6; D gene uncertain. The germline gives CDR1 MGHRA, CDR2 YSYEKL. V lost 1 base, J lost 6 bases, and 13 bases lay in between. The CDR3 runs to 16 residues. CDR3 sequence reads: CASSQARPVPNSPLHF. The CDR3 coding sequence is TGCGCCAGCAGCCAAGCGCGCCCAGTCCCTAATTCACCCCTCCACTTT.

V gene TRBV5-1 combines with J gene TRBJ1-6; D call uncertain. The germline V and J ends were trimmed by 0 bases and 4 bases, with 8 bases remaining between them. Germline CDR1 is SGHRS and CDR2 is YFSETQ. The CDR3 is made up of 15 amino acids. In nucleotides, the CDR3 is TGCGCCAGCAGCTTGGATGTAGAATATAATTCACCCCTCCACTTT. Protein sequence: CASSLDVEYNSPLHF.